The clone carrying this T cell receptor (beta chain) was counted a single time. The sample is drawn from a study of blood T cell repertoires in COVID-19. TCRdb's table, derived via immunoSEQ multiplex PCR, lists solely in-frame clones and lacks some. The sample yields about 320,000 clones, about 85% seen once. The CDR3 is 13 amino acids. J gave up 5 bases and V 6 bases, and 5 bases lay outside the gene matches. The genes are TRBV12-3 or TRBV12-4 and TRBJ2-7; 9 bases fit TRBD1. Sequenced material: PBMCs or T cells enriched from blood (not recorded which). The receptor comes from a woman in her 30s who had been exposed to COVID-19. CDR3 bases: TGTGCCAGCAGCACTACAGGGGGCCACGAGCAGTACTTC. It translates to CASSTTGGHEQYF.